This TCR beta chain was captured in a study of blood T cell repertoires in COVID-19. Study-level information: Samples of COVID-19 (acute and convalescent) were obtained from the United States, Italy and Spain. T cells, B-cell-depleted T cells, or PBMCs supplied cDNA or gDNA.

Original methodology: Amplification with reference gene primers provided the estimates of nucleated cell counts. Libraries were prepared by immunoSEQ multiplex PCR; TCRdb keeps only in-frame clonotypes and omits some of them. Clonal size and the V and J genes are those of that table, whereas D and trimming came from the DNA. The table has approximately 280,000 clones, 75% to 90% seen once. The CDR3 is made up of 18 amino acids. The V gene is TRBV21-1, the J gene TRBJ1-1; the D call in the table, TRBD1, was not verified against the DNA. TRBV21-1 constitutes a pseudogene. The sequenced material came from peripheral blood. The clonotype comes from a man aged 35 to 55 with acute or convalescent COVID-19. The CDR3 coding sequence is TGTGCCAGCAGCAAAACGGCCTCAGGGACAGGGAAGGAAAATGAAGCTTTCTTT. It is translated as CASSKTASGTGKENEAFF.